There are a few counts of the clone carrying this T cell receptor beta chain. What it recognizes is unknown. The V gene's germline CDR1 is WNHNN and CDR2 SYGVQD (reference sequence). This CDR3 is 13 amino acids long. V lost 5 bases and J 8 bases, leaving 15 bases between the germline ends. Each CDR3 protein is one row after TCRdb ran MiXCR on the RT-PCR reads. This table holds around 500,000 distinct CDR3 sequences, approximately 11% found once. These data belong to a study of response to subunit inactivated influenza vaccine. Study results and caveats: A suggestion made by the authors is that each seasonal influenza vaccination recruits few new T cells.

The chain combines TRBV10-1 with TRBJ1-2; tentatively, D is TRBD1 (6 bases). This receptor was obtained from a man over 45 who received an inactivated influenza vaccine. This material consisted of PBMCs from blood, taken more than 35 days after vaccination. CDR3 DNA sequence: TGCGCCAGCAGTCAAGGGGGTTTCGGGGGCTACACCTTC. Translating gives CASSQGGFGGYTF.